Included here is one T cell receptor (beta chain) sequence, with context. Its target is not known. Analysis merged second doses at about 4 or about 12 weeks. Clones were sequenced by immunoSEQ multiplex PCR, and TCRdb holds only the in-frame ones, with some missing. The table records 70,000 to 95,000 clones, 85% to 90% of them present only once. The data stem from a study of T cell responses to AZD1222 COVID-19 vaccine. The study's findings and limits: The study sampled repertoires only after the peak T cell response. AZD1222 recipients seropositive at baseline numbered only five to seven.

Per the germline V gene, CDR1 is SGHDT and CDR2 is YYEEEE. The CDR3 consists of 16 residues. Trimming at V came to 0 bases and at J to 10 bases, leaving 7 bases not matched to a gene. This sample comprised peripheral blood, obtained 28 days after the second AZD1222 dose. This receptor was identified in an adult who received the AZD1222 COVID-19 vaccine. The V gene is TRBV5-6, the J gene TRBJ2-1, with 13 bases aligning to TRBD2. CDR3 sequence reads: CASSLELAGGLGEQFF. For the CDR3, the DNA is TGTGCCAGCAGCTTGGAACTAGCGGGGGGGCTAGGCGAGCAGTTCTTC.